One sample yielded the 22 T cell receptor beta chains listed below, sequenced in a study. TCRdb reprocessed the 5' RACE reads with MiXCR, giving one entry per CDR3 protein. The table has 7,000 or so distinct CDR3 sequences, about 50% seen once; the top ten hold around 3%. Sequenced: naive CD4+ T cells sorted from a lymph node. As to subset: naive CD4+ T cells, CD4+CD45RA+CD25-. The receptors derive from a female donor with breast cancer.

This clonotype was counted a few times. The chain has TRBV15 and TRBJ2-4; 13 nucleotides line up with TRBD2. J lost 1 base, V lost 5 bases, and 5 bases had no gene match. Germline values: CDR1 LNHNV, CDR2 YYDKDF (reference sequence). The CDR3 contains 17 residues. The CDR3 loop reads CATSPLAGGIAKNIQYF. CDR3 nucleotides: TGTGCCACCAGCCCACTAGCGGGAGGGATCGCCAAAAACATTCAGTACTTC.

This clonotype was observed a few times. The V call is TRBV20-1, the J call TRBJ2-3; D remains ambiguous. Germline V gene data show CDR1 as DFQATT and CDR2 as SNEGSKA (reference sequence). Deletions cut 4 bases from V and 8 bases from J, with 7 bases between. The CDR3 is 10 residues long. The CDR3 spells CSAMSGTQYF. The CDR3 DNA reads TGCAGTGCTATGTCTGGTACGCAGTATTTT.

The chain couples TRBV5-1 to TRBJ2-1; TRBD2 matches at 13 bases. With V trimmed by 4 bases and J by 4 bases, 2 bases remained unmatched. CDR1 is SGHRS, CDR2 YFSETQ, per germline. The CDR3 totals 15 residues. The CDR3 DNA is TGCGCCAGCAGCCCGGGACTAGCGGGGTACAATGAGCAGTTCTTC. Translation gives CASSPGLAGYNEQFF. Full variable domain (rest looked up from reference TRBV5-1 and TRBJ2-1): KAGVTQTPRYLIKTRGQQVTLSCSPISGHRSVSWYQQTPGQGLQFLFEYFSETQRNKGNFPGRFSGRQFSNSRSEMNVSTLELGDSALYLCASSPGLAGYNEQFFGPGTRLTVL.

This clonotype was counted only a few times. This rearrangement joins TRBV20-1 to TRBJ2-3; 12 bases line up with TRBD2. Looked up from germline, CDR1 is DFQATT and CDR2 is SNEGSKA (reference sequence). This CDR3 region has 16 residues. With 6 bases clipped from V and 4 bases from J, the junction kept 11 bases outside the gene matches. CDR3 DNA: TGCAGTGCGGCGACTAGCGGGGGTGGTAACGCAGATACGCAGTATTTT. Residues: CSAATSGGGNADTQYF.

CDR3 sequence: CASSPPRTTGYGYTF. The CDR3 nucleotides are TGTGCCAGCTCACCACCTCGGACGACCGGCTATGGCTACACCTTC. V usage is TRBV18 and J usage is TRBJ1-2; no reliable D call. The CDR3 length is 15 residues. Deletions cut 0 bases from V and 4 bases from J, with 12 bases between. Germline V gene sequence: CDR1 KGHSH, CDR2 LQKENI.

This sequence joins TRBV29-1 and TRBJ1-1, with 8 nucleotides matching TRBD1. Germline values: CDR1 SQVTM, CDR2 ANQGSEA. The CDR3 is 15 residues long. V shed 7 bases and J 3 bases; nucleotides not matched to a gene: 13. DNA for the CDR3: TGCAGCGCTTCAAAAGAGCAGGGGGCGTACACTGAAGCTTTCTTT. It codes for CSASKEQGAYTEAFF. Variable domain in full (rest from reference TRBV29-1 and TRBJ1-1): SAVISQKPSRDICQRGTSLTIQCQVDSQVTMMFWYRQQPGQSLTLIATANQGSEATYESGFVIDKFPISRPNLTFSTLTVSNMSPEDSSIYLCSASKEQGAYTEAFFGQGTRLTVV.

This chain uses TRBV19 with TRBJ1-3; the D gene is possibly TRBD1 (6 bases). Germline-derived CDR1 and CDR2 are LNHDA and SQIVND (reference sequence). This CDR3 spans 15 amino acids. The germline V and J ends were trimmed by 8 bases and 8 bases, with 22 bases remaining between them. CDR3 nucleotides: TGTGCCAGTCGCCCCGTTGGGGGCATTCAGGACACCATATATTTT. Its protein is CASRPVGGIQDTIYF.

Comments on this clonotype: A much larger clonotype is one base distant, so this may be a read error. The CDR3 does not end in the conserved phenylalanine or tryptophan, so this is likely a read error. The rearrangement links TRBV6-5 to TRBJ1-2; TRBD1 is a possible D gene (6 bases). This CDR3 spans 13 amino acids. The germline V gene has CDR1 MNHEY and CDR2 SVGAGI. The germline V and J ends were trimmed by 10 bases and 3 bases, with 15 bases remaining between them. The CDR3 nucleotides read TGTGCCACACGGACAGTCCAAGACTATGGCTACACCTCC. Translating gives CATRTVQDYGYTS.

The chain links TRBV2 to TRBJ1-2; D gene unclear. The CDR3 is 13 amino acids. V shed 5 bases and J shed 2 bases, with 9 bases lying between them. From germline, CDR1 is SNHLY and CDR2 FYNNEI. CDR3 loop: CASSNDINYGYTF. The CDR3 nucleotides read TGTGCCAGCAGTAATGACATCAACTATGGCTACACCTTC.

The chain has TRBV12-2 and TRBJ2-1. TRBV12-2 is a known pseudogene. The CDR3 is 16 residues long. The CDR3 here is CASRLGSDSSYNEQFF. The CDR3 DNA reads TGTGCAAGTCGCTTAGGATCGGACAGCTCCTACAATGAGCAGTTCTTC.

The rearrangement joins TRBV5-6 to TRBJ1-6, with 9 bases lining up with TRBD1. From germline, CDR1 is SGHDT and CDR2 YYEEEE. With 2 bases clipped from V and 5 bases from J, the junction kept 2 bases outside the gene matches. The CDR3 runs to 15 residues. For the CDR3, the DNA is TGTGCCAGCAGCTTTGGGGACAGGGATAATTCACCCCTCCACTTT. Its translation: CASSFGDRDNSPLHF.

The DNA for the CDR3 is TGTGCCAGCAGTTTATCAGGGATTGCTGGAGAGACCCAGTACTTC. Protein sequence: CASSLSGIAGETQYF. The chain is built from TRBV6-5 and TRBJ2-5; D possibly corresponds to TRBD1 (5 bases). CDR1 and CDR2 (germline): MNHEY, SVGAGI. The length of the CDR3 is 15 residues. V dropped 4 bases and J dropped 4 bases, with 16 bases sitting between them.

By share, this clonotype ranks as large. The chain uses TRBV20-1 and TRBJ2-7; 7 positions agree with TRBD2. Losses at the gene ends were 2 bases for V and 1 base for J; bases not matched to a gene: 5. The CDR3 is 14 residues long. CDR1 is DFQATT, CDR2 SNEGSKA, per germline (reference sequence). The CDR3 sequence: CSARRGSESYEQYF. The CDR3 DNA reads as TGCAGTGCTAGACGCGGGAGCGAGTCCTACGAGCAGTACTTC.

To note about this clonotype: It is likely a read error, because the conserved phenylalanine at the end of the CDR3 is missing. The DNA for the CDR3 is TGTGCCAGCAAGGACGGACGGAGCTCCTATAATTCACCCCTCCACTGT. Its translation: CASKDGRSSYNSPLHC. The chain carries TRBV2 and TRBJ1-6; D unclear. The CDR3 spans 16 residues. The V gene's germline CDR1 is SNHLY and CDR2 FYNNEI. Trimming pared 7 bases from V and 0 bases from J, leaving 13 bases between.

The chain uses TRBV7-2 and TRBJ2-1, with D possibly TRBD1 on 7 matching bases. V lost 1 base and J lost 1, with 20 bases in between. The CDR3 contains 19 residues. Germline values: CDR1 SGHTA, CDR2 FQGNSA. CDR3 sequence reads: CASSLGEQGGFRSYNEQFF. The CDR3 DNA sequence: TGTGCCAGCAGCTTAGGGGAGCAGGGGGGTTTCAGATCCTACAATGAGCAGTTCTTC.

This chain joins TRBV5-1 and TRBJ1-5; D is uncertain. The CDR3 is 12 amino acids. CDR1 and CDR2 from the germline V gene are SGHRS and YFSETQ. Deletions cut 0 bases from V and 6 bases from J, with 4 bases between. The CDR3 region has the DNA TGCGCCAGCAGCTTGGATGGTCAGCCCCAGCATTTT. It specifies CASSLDGQPQHF.

The chain carries TRBV5-1 and TRBJ1-2, with 9 bases fitting TRBD1. CDR1 is SGHRS and CDR2 is YFSETQ in the germline V gene. The CDR3 has 13 residues. Germline trimming cut 4 bases from V and 14 bases from J; bases unmatched to any gene: 12. DNA of the CDR3: TGCGCCAGCAGCAGTGGACAGGGGCCTCCGGGGACCTTC. Protein product: CASSSGQGPPGTF.

The rearrangement uses TRBV6-5 and TRBJ2-7; no clear D gene. V lost 10 bases and J lost 2, with 9 bases in between. The germline V gene encodes CDR1 MNHEY and CDR2 SVGAGI. The CDR3 spans 11 residues. CDR3 residues: CATSVAYEQYF. The DNA of the CDR3 is TGTGCCACCTCGGTCGCCTACGAGCAGTACTTC.

This sequence joins TRBV4-1 and TRBJ1-6, with TRBD1 matching over 7 bases. The CDR3 runs 16 residues. In germline, CDR1 is MGHRA, CDR2 YSYEKL. V gave up 1 base and J gave up 11 bases; unmatched junction bases: 11. The CDR3 bases are TGCGCCAGCAGCCAAGTTGCCCGACAGGGACGCACACCCCTCCACTTT. Encoded protein: CASSQVARQGRTPLHF.

This clonotype has a handful of counts. The chain employs TRBV20-1 and TRBJ1-5; D gene uncertain. CDR3 size: 12 residues. Germline assignment: CDR1 DFQATT and CDR2 SNEGSKA (reference sequence). The V end was cut by 3 bases, the J end by 7 bases, with 10 bases between. The CDR3 region has the DNA TGCAGTGCTAGTCTCCTAGGACAGCCCCAGCATTTT. Translated: CSASLLGQPQHF.

Points on this clonotype: An end of the junction does not agree with germline; a read error may underlie this. V and J are TRBV7-7 and TRBJ1-5; perhaps TRBD1 as D (5 bases). CDR1 SSHAT and CDR2 FNYEAQ come from the germline V gene (reference sequence). CDR3 size: 14 residues. The CDR3 DNA follows: TGCGCTAGCAGCCCCCCGGGCAGGGATCAGCCCCAGCATTTT. This encodes CASSPPGRDQPQHF.

This clonotype has a handful of counts. The V call is TRBV12-3 or TRBV12-4, the J call TRBJ1-1; D is perhaps TRBD1 (5 bases). V was clipped by 3 bases and J by 4 bases, with 9 bases between them. The CDR3 length is 13 residues. CDR3 bases: TGTGCCAGCAGTTTCGGGGGTGGCACTGAAGCTTTCTTT. The encoded protein is CASSFGGGTEAFF.